What follows is one T cell receptor (beta chain) and its context. Its target is not known. A J-beta primer mix and a sample-barcoded 5' primer were used in a second PCR of roughly 6 to 12 cycles. The template-switch adaptor was a 5' adaptor with 12 random nucleotides. It tagged each cDNA molecule. From the 5' RACE reads, TCRdb called clonotypes with MiXCR, one entry per CDR3 protein. The repertoire has over 1,200,000 distinct CDR3 sequences, almost 60% of them found once; the top ten carry approximately 7%. Looked up from germline, CDR1 is SGHTA and CDR2 is FQGNSA. The CDR3 sequence is 17 residues long. Trimming pared 3 bases from V and 0 bases from J, leaving 12 bases between. This entry is derived from a study of blood T cells in healthy people across ages. Points from the study as a whole: The long-lived group displayed more naive CD4+ cells, plus higher diversity, than the aged donors did. Roughly linear declines in TCR beta diversity per million T cells occurred with age.

Sequencing was done on a sample of blood. This clonotype was sampled from a man between 18 and 29 years old in good health. This sequence joins TRBV7-2 and TRBJ2-6, with D maybe TRBD2 (6 bases). The DNA for the CDR3 is TGTGCCAGCAGCTTTAATGGGGGGTTCTCTGGGGCCAACGTCCTGACTTTC. Its protein is CASSFNGGFSGANVLTF.